This is a list of T cell receptor beta chains from one sample in a study of cytomegalovirus exposure and HLA in healthy donors. Profiled with immunoSEQ multiplex PCR; TCRdb holds only in-frame clones, not every one. Counted here are roughly 150,000 clones, 70% to 75% occurring once; the ten biggest clones make up 1.6%. The sample taken for sequencing was PBMCs. Source of these receptors: a woman under 40 in good health and CMV-seronegative. CDR3s include the opening cysteine and the closing phenylalanine or tryptophan. A D gene is named only where the DNA matches it firmly. Only some rows state a clone size, as once, few, many or a class for expanded clones.

J,length,V,D,size,DNA,CDR3
TRBJ1-1,13,TRBV5-6,NA,NA,TGTGCCAGCAGCTTCCGGGGTAGCCCTGAAGCTTTCTTT,CASSFRGSPEAFF
TRBJ2-3,17,TRBV19,TRBD2,NA,TGTGCCAGTAGTCCTCGGGGGGGGTACACCGGCGTGGGTACGCAGTATTTT,CASSPRGGYTGVGTQYF
TRBJ2-2,17,TRBV28,NA,NA,TGTGCCAGCAGTTCCCTGGGGGCGCCCGAAGGGCCCGGGGAGCTGTTTTTT,CASSSLGAPEGPGELFF
TRBJ1-5,13,TRBV6-1,NA,NA,TGTGCCAGCAGAGGGGACACGAATCAGCCCCAGCATTTT,CASRGDTNQPQHF
TRBJ2-1,13,TRBV4-1,NA,NA,TGCGCCAGCAGCCCGCTTTTCAGCAATGAGCAGTTCTTC,CASSPLFSNEQFF
TRBJ2-7,13,TRBV7-9,TRBD1,NA,TGTGCCAGCCGGGACAGGGGAGCTCCCGAGCAGTACTTC,CASRDRGAPEQYF
TRBJ2-3,19,TRBV27,TRBD2,NA,TGTGCCAGCAGTCGGACTAGCGGAACCAATTCCCGTCGCACAGATACGCAGTATTTT,CASSRTSGTNSRRTDTQYF
TRBJ2-1,13,TRBV5-1,NA,few,TGCGCCAGCAGCCTCACTACCAACAATGAGCAGTTCTTC,CASSLTTNNEQFF
TRBJ2-3,16,TRBV7-9,TRBD2,NA,TGTGCCAGCAGCTTACTCGCGGGGGGGATCACAGATACGCAGTATTTT,CASSLLAGGITDTQYF
TRBJ2-2,14,TRBV19,NA,NA,TGTGCCAGTAGTATCACGATAAGAGGTGGGGAGCTGTTTTTT,CASSITIRGGELFF
TRBJ1-1,14,TRBV7-9,NA,NA,TGTGCCAGCAGTTTTAACAGGGAGAGGACTGAAGCTTTCTTT,CASSFNRERTEAFF
TRBJ2-4,15,TRBV7-3,TRBD2,NA,TGTGCCAGCAGCCCTGGGGGGGTAATCAAAAACATTCAGTACTTC,CASSPGGVIKNIQYF
TRBJ1-5,13,TRBV10-3,NA,NA,TGTGCCATCGCGAGGGATAGCAATCAGCCCCAGCATTTT,CAIARDSNQPQHF
TRBJ2-1,13,TRBV2,NA,few,TGTGCCAGCATGAGGGGGGGGTACAATGAGCAGTTCTTC,CASMRGGYNEQFF
TRBJ2-5,15,TRBV30,NA,NA,TGTGCCTGGATCCTCCCGGGCAGGGGACAAGAGACCCAGTACTTC,CAWILPGRGQETQYF
TRBJ2-5,15,TRBV6-6,TRBD2,NA,TGTGCCAGCAGTTACTCGTTGACTAGCCCTAGGTCCCAGTACTTC,CASSYSLTSPRSQYF
TRBJ1-2,14,TRBV5-4,TRBD1,NA,TGTGCCAGCAGAGGCGACAGGGTAGTCTCTGGCTACACCTTC,CASRGDRVVSGYTF
TRBJ2-5,15,TRBV5-5,TRBD1,NA,TGTGCCAGCAGCTTGATCGGGACAGCACAAGAGACCCAGTACTTC,CASSLIGTAQETQYF
TRBJ1-1,14,TRBV13,NA,few,TGTGCCAGCCAACAGACAGACAGTAACACTGAAGCTTTCTTT,CASQQTDSNTEAFF
TRBJ2-5,16,TRBV5-1,TRBD2,NA,TGCGCCAGCAGCAGCGGACTAGCGGAATCCAAAGAGACCCAGTACTTC,CASSSGLAESKETQYF
TRBJ2-1,12,TRBV2,NA,NA,TGTGCCAGCAGTCGGGACACGGATGAGCAGTTCTTC,CASSRDTDEQFF
TRBJ2-3,17,TRBV5-1,TRBD2,NA,TGCGCCAGCAGCTGGGAACCGGGACTAGCGGGCACAGATACGCAGTATTTT,CASSWEPGLAGTDTQYF
TRBJ2-2,17,TRBV5-8,NA,NA,TGTGCCAGCAGCTTGGGTAGTTCGGCGGCCGACACCGGGGAGCTGTTTTTT,CASSLGSSAADTGELFF
TRBJ1-1,16,TRBV30,NA,few,TGTGCCTGGAGTTGGGGGGGGGCAGGAATGAACACTGAAGCTTTCTTT,CAWSWGGAGMNTEAFF
TRBJ1-1,13,TRBV7-3,NA,few,TGTGCCAGCAGTCTCCAGTGGAACACTGAAGCTTTCTTT,CASSLQWNTEAFF
TRBJ1-2,15,TRBV6-5,NA,NA,TGTGCCAGCAGTGGTAGGACAGTTAATTACTATGGCTACACCTTC,CASSGRTVNYYGYTF
TRBJ2-1,15,TRBV9,NA,few,TGTGCCAGCAGCCTTACGGGGGAATCCTACAATGAGCAGTTCTTC,CASSLTGESYNEQFF
TRBJ1-3,14,TRBV7-2,TRBD1,NA,TGTGCCAGCAGCTCAGGGGGCTCTGGAAACACCATATATTTT,CASSSGGSGNTIYF
TRBJ2-2,17,TRBV4-2,TRBD2,few,TGTGCCAGCAGCCCCCTTGGGGGCAGCGGGAGGACCGGGGAGCTGTTTTTT,CASSPLGGSGRTGELFF
TRBJ2-1,14,TRBV29-1,NA,few,TGCAGCGCGCCCACCCCACCCACTTACAATGAGCAGTTCTTC,CSAPTPPTYNEQFF
TRBJ2-7,17,TRBV6-4,TRBD2,NA,TGTGCCAGCCCCCCGGGTGGGACTAGCGGGAGGGCGGACGAGCAGTACTTC,CASPPGGTSGRADEQYF
TRBJ2-7,15,TRBV2,TRBD2,few,TGTGCCAGCAGTCCCGGGACTAGTAAATCCTACGAGCAGTACTTC,CASSPGTSKSYEQYF
TRBJ1-1,15,TRBV5-5,TRBD1,NA,TGTGCCAGCAGCTTGTTGAAGGGGGCCATCACTGAAGCTTTCTTT,CASSLLKGAITEAFF
TRBJ2-5,15,TRBV7-6,TRBD2,few,TGTGCCAGCAGCTTAGAATATGGGGGAGGGGAGACCCAGTACTTC,CASSLEYGGGETQYF
TRBJ2-1,17,TRBV1,NA,NA,TGCACCAGCAGCCCCGGAAGCAGCGGGGGCTCTAGTGGTGAGCAGTTCTTC,CTSSPGSSGGSSGEQFF
TRBJ2-7,14,TRBV18,TRBD2,NA,TGTGCCAGCTCGGGGACTAGCGCTACCTACGAGCAGTACTTC,CASSGTSATYEQYF
TRBJ1-3,15,TRBV7-9,NA,NA,TGTGCCAGCAGCTTAGACCTCACGGGTGGAAACACCATATATTTT,CASSLDLTGGNTIYF
TRBJ2-5,17,TRBV28,TRBD2,few,TGTGCCAGCAGTTCGGGGACTAGCGGGGGGTCCCAAGAGACCCAGTACTTC,CASSSGTSGGSQETQYF
TRBJ2-2,17,TRBV21-1,NA,NA,TGTGCCAGCAGCCGCCGCTGGACTAGCGGGGGTGGCGGGGAGCTGTTTTTT,CASSRRWTSGGGGELFF
TRBJ1-3,13,TRBV28,NA,NA,TGTGCCAGCAGGACACAGGGAGGGGACACCATATATTTT,CASRTQGGDTIYF
TRBJ1-2,13,TRBV28,NA,NA,TGTGCCAGCAGTCGCTTGGCGAGCGAGGGCTACACCTTC,CASSRLASEGYTF